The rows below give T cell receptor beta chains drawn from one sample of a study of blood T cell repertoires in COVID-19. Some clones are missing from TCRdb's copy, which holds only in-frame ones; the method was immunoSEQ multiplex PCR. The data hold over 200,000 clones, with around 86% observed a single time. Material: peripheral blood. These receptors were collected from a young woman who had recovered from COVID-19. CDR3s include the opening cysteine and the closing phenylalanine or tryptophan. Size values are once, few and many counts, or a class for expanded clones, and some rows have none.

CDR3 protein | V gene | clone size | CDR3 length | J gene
CASSQEAGGSGANVLTF | TRBV4-1 | NA | 17 | TRBJ2-6
CASSWGTGGAYEQYF | TRBV6-5 | NA | 15 | TRBJ2-7
CATSTGFDGYTF | TRBV2 | few | 12 | TRBJ1-2
CASSSSSGGFTEAFF | TRBV3-1/TRBV3-2 | NA | 15 | TRBJ1-1
CASSQGDRGSADTQYF | TRBV4-3 | NA | 16 | TRBJ2-3
CASSDEGAGEQYF | TRBV2 | NA | 13 | TRBJ2-7
CASSPADRESYGYTF | TRBV5-6 | NA | 15 | TRBJ1-2
CAWSTGTANTEAFF | TRBV30 | NA | 14 | TRBJ1-1
CASRPAGRLNTGELFF | TRBV5-1 | NA | 16 | TRBJ2-2
CASSSPDLINIQYF | TRBV5-1 | NA | 14 | TRBJ2-4
CASSTGLVKGTEAFF | TRBV6-7 | NA | 15 | TRBJ1-1
CSVGGQGVSYEQYF | TRBV29-1 | NA | 14 | TRBJ2-7
CASSHTSGGPSSGNTIYF | TRBV7-9 | NA | 18 | TRBJ1-3
CASSTGGSGGFQETQYF | TRBV5-1 | NA | 17 | TRBJ2-5
CASSPDFSLYNEQFF | TRBV7-3 | NA | 15 | TRBJ2-1
CASRTGTENQPQHF | TRBV6-5 | NA | 14 | TRBJ1-5
CASSLMDTTYEQYF | TRBV5-1 | few | 14 | TRBJ2-7
CASSVPSGGPSTDTQYF | TRBV2 | NA | 17 | TRBJ2-3
CASGGETQYF | TRBV4-1 | NA | 10 | TRBJ2-5
CASSRTRDRNPLNYGYTF | TRBV6-2/TRBV6-3 | NA | 18 | TRBJ1-2
CSVSGQGYEQYF | TRBV29-1 | NA | 12 | TRBJ2-7
CASSSAGRNQPQHF | TRBV6-6 | NA | 14 | TRBJ1-5
CASSSAGTIYEQYF | TRBV7-9 | NA | 14 | TRBJ2-7
CASSANTFSVGGQPQHF | TRBV27 | NA | 17 | TRBJ1-5
CASSLVPGATGELFF | TRBV7-2 | NA | 15 | TRBJ2-2
CASSFGTGTYEQYF | TRBV5-6 | NA | 14 | TRBJ2-7
CASSQEPPVAGDNYEQYF | TRBV4-1 | NA | 18 | TRBJ2-7
CASSLGADQETQYF | TRBV5-1 | NA | 14 | TRBJ2-5
CASSESVNLNYGYTF | TRBV2 | NA | 15 | TRBJ1-2
CAWTQRDSINYGYTF | TRBV30 | NA | 15 | TRBJ1-2
CASSYSEGHSPLHF | TRBV6-5 | NA | 14 | TRBJ1-6
CASSQPTDRGRETQYF | TRBV3-1/TRBV3-2 | NA | 16 | TRBJ2-5
CASSLLSAASGNTIYF | TRBV7-9 | NA | 16 | TRBJ1-3
CASSPSTGEYGYTF | TRBV19 | NA | 14 | TRBJ1-2
CASSLGSTTNTGELFF | TRBV5-5 | NA | 16 | TRBJ2-2
CASSPSGGSSDTQYF | TRBV18 | NA | 15 | TRBJ2-3
CASSGLADATGELFF | TRBV9 | NA | 15 | TRBJ2-2
CASSLWGGSYNEQFF | TRBV5-4 | NA | 15 | TRBJ2-1
CASSEARPGTVSFQPQHF | TRBV6-4 | NA | 18 | TRBJ1-5
CAISDVVKESGANVLTF | TRBV10-3 | NA | 17 | TRBJ2-6
CASSRSQGQETQYF | TRBV25-1 | few | 14 | TRBJ2-5
CAWGTGGIYEQYF | TRBV30 | NA | 13 | TRBJ2-7
CVRSLVPRVRDSGANVLTF | TRBV7-5 | once | 19 | TRBJ2-6
CASSLEAVNPTVYGYTF | TRBV5-6 | NA | 17 | TRBJ1-2
CASGLRGGQGNEKLFF | TRBV12-5 | once | 16 | TRBJ1-4
CASSLGQGSETQYF | TRBV5-1 | NA | 14 | TRBJ2-5
CASSFGVSSFGSPLHF | TRBV6-5 | NA | 16 | TRBJ1-6
CASSFRDRGDGYTF | TRBV5-5 | NA | 14 | TRBJ1-2